This T cell receptor beta chain was sequenced for a study of OX40 agonist ivuxolimab in advanced cancers. Looking at the study overall: Administration of intravenous ivuxolimab to patients occurred every 2 weeks at 0.01 to 10 mg/kg.

Only in-frame clones appear in the TCRdb table, and some are missing; sequencing was by immunoSEQ multiplex PCR. The sample holds under 75,000 clones, less than 90% seen once. This CDR3 comprises 13 residues. Germline lookup yields CDR1 LNHDA and CDR2 SQIVND (reference sequence). V dropped 4 bases and J dropped 4 bases, with 8 bases sitting between them. The rearrangement uses TRBV19 and TRBJ1-5; D not certain. Specimen: CD4+ or CD8+ T cells sorted from blood, collected in a trial of the OX40 agonist ivuxolimab. This TCR was recovered from an adult with an advanced solid tumor such as melanoma, head and neck, liver or kidney cancer. CDR3 residues: CASSTQTNQPQHF. CDR3 DNA: TGTGCCAGTAGTACACAGACAAATCAGCCCCAGCATTTT.